This T cell receptor (beta chain) was identified in a study of T cells in Graves' hyperthyroidism and ophthalmopathy (dated by TCRdb to about 2019). In terms of the full investigation: Peripheral blood was sampled at the time of initial diagnosis, prior to any treatment. According to the paper, TCR Vbeta CDR3 sequencing was carried out on 120 to 150 peripheral blood samples, which came from about 45 ophthalmopathy, 75 to 80 hyperthyroidism and roughly 17 progressor patients. In addition, the study compared T-cell repertoires in thyroid tissue and in blood from roughly 6 Graves' hyperthyroidism patients. TCR V-J signatures able to tell the groups apart were searched for in a discovery cohort of 100 or so patients, of whom more than 40 had Graves' ophthalmopathy and roughly 59 had stable Graves' hyperthyroidism. An independent validation cohort of 18 to 20 hyperthyroidism patients and 17 patients who later progressed to ophthalmopathy tested prospective prediction of ophthalmopathy. After blood sampling, hyperthyroidism patients were treated with methimazole at a starting dose of 30 mg daily, and ophthalmopathy patients were treated with high-dose intravenous methylprednisolone. The approximately 100 discovery patients were divided at random into training and test sets in a 7:3 ratio. General conclusions and limits of the study: Sample size was not statistically predetermined, and blinding of investigators to group allocation was not performed. Most expanded thyroid clonotypes (frequency above 0.001) were also found in blood, which suggests that blood repertoires may mirror thyroid immune responses. During validation, the model predicted progression to ophthalmopathy a median of around six months ahead of onset, with roughly 65% sensitivity and less than 85% specificity. A 13 V-J signature model separated ophthalmopathy from stable hyperthyroidism, with just over 85% sensitivity and roughly 81% specificity in cross-validation and 80%/75% in testing.

A patient counted as having stable Graves' hyperthyroidism if no progression to ophthalmopathy occurred over 18 months of follow-up. The hyperthyroidism patients were between 18 and 65 years old and newly diagnosed, with a disease duration of less than 2 months. Any patient with an uncontrolled infection, another autoimmune disease, pregnancy or lactation was excluded. Clinical symptoms, serum thyroxine and TRAb, thyroid ultrasound, and orbital computed tomography formed the basis for the diagnoses. Ficoll-Paque density gradient centrifugation was used to isolate PBMCs from about 10 ml of fresh peripheral blood. Trizol reagent was used to extract total RNA, and RNA quality was then checked on an Agilent 2100 Bioanalyzer. The TCR beta CDR3 regions were amplified from RNA transcripts. For the first round of RT-PCR on the TCR CDR3, the HTBI primer set was used together with the Qiagen OneStep RT-PCR kit. Libraries were constructed in a second round of multiplex PCR, after which size selection and purification were performed. Sequencing of the libraries was done on an Illumina HiSeq2000 using paired-end 100 bp reads. As for the original processing: SOAPnuke was used to process the raw data, removing reads that contained adapters or uncalled bases, had a mean Phred below 15, or lacked an exact match to the constant primer or identifier. COPE v1.2.5 was used to merge high-quality paired reads, and clonotypes were defined as unique nucleotide sequences. MiTCR v1.1 was used to align clonotypes to the IMGT TRBV, TRBD and TRBJ reference segments. Analysis was restricted to V-J combinations with a frequency above 0.0001, which covered 99% to 99.2% of repertoires. The TCS score was defined as the ratio of F50 (clonal expansion) to E x V (chaos), calculated using BLOSUM62-based TCRdist between CDR3 peptides within each V-J. Welch's t-statistics and random forest reduced approximately 520 V-J features to about 12, which were used in a naive Bayes classifier (R e1071). TCRdb applied fastp at Q25 and MiXCR to the public reads, then kept only in-frame beta chains. All rows with the same CDR3 protein become a single entry with the most common DNA and genes. None of the V and J calls come from the authors' own analysis; TCRdb made them. For this sample there are under 550,000 distinct CDR3 sequences; about an eighth appear just once. The top ten hold about 5% of the sample.

CDR1 DFQATT and CDR2 SNEGSKA are derived from the germline V gene (reference sequence). The CDR3 runs 12 amino acids, cysteine and phenylalanine included. Only the CDR3 part of the read is kept: 36 bases, read in frame from the first base. Germline trimming: 1 base from V, 5 bases from J; junction bases outside gene matches: 1. This clonotype was seen ten or more times. The antigen this receptor binds is unknown. No much larger clone exists at a distance of one base, and base qualities are not known. The TCR was taken from a woman between 18 and 30 years old with Graves' hyperthyroidism. Sequencing was carried out using blood. The chain uses TRBV20-1 and TRBJ2-5; the central 7 bases match TRBD2. Here is the DNA: TGCAGTGCTAGAGTGGGAGGGGAGACCCAGTACTTC. It translates to CSARVGGETQYF.